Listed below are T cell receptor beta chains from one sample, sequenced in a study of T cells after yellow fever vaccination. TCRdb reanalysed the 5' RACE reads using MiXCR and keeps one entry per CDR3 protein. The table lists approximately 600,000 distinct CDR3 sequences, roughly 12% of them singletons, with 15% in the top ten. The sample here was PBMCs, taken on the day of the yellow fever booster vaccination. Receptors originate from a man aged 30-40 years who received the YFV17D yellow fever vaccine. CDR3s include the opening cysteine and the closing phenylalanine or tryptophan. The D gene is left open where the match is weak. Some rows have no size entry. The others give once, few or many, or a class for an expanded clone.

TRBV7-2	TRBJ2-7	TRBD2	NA	CASSWGSTSGRIHEQYF	TGTGCCAGCAGCTGGGGTAGCACTAGCGGGAGAATCCACGAGCAGTACTTC
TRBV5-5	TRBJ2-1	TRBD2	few	CASSSAGESYNEQFF	TGTGCCAGCAGCTCAGCGGGAGAGTCCTACAATGAGCAGTTCTTC
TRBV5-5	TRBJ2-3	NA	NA	CASSLNSEDTQYF	TGTGCCAGCAGCTTGAATAGCGAGGATACGCAGTATTTT
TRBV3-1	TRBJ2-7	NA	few	CASSPLRGLQYF	TGTGCCAGCAGCCCCCTTCGGGGACTGCAGTACTTC
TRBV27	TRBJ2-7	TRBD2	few	CASSLSLSTSARTYEQYF	TGTGCCAGCAGTTTATCGCTTTCGACTAGCGCTCGCACCTACGAGCAGTACTTC
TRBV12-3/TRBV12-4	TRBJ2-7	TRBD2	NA	CASSTGTSWDEQYF	TGTGCCAGCAGTACCGGGACTAGTTGGGACGAGCAGTACTTC
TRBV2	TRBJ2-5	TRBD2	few	CASSGGLAVQETQYF	TGTGCCAGCAGTGGTGGACTAGCGGTACAAGAGACCCAGTACTTC
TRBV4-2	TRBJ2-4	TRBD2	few	CASSQGLAGESAKNIQYF	TGTGCCAGCAGCCAAGGACTAGCGGGAGAGTCAGCCAAAAACATTCAGTACTTC
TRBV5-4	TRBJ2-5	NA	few	CASSLVPGPETQYF	TGTGCCAGCAGCTTGGTGCCAGGCCCAGAGACCCAGTACTTC
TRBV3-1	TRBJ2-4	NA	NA	CASSHLNLETQYF	TGTGCCAGCAGCCACCTTAACCTGGAGACTCAGTACTTC
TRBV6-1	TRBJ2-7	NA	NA	CASRPAAFGYEQYF	TGTGCCAGCAGGCCTGCCGCGTTTGGCTACGAGCAGTACTTC
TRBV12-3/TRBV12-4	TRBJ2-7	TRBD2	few	CASSSWTSGSGYEQYF	TGTGCCAGCAGTTCCTGGACTAGCGGGAGTGGCTACGAGCAGTACTTC
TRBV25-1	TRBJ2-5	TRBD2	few	CASSEGSGRERETQYF	TGTGCCAGCAGTGAGGGAAGTGGGAGGGAGCGAGAGACCCAGTACTTC
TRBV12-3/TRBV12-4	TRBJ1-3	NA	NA	CASIADGPGNTIYF	TGTGCCAGCATTGCGGATGGCCCTGGAAACACCATATATTTT
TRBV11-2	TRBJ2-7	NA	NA	CASSLELSSYEQYF	TGTGCCAGCAGCTTAGAGTTGAGCTCCTACGAGCAGTACTTC
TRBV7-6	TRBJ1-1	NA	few	CASSLSTAGISTEAFF	TGTGCCAGCAGCTTAAGCACAGCAGGGATCAGCACTGAAGCTTTCTTT
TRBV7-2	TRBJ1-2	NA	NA	CASSFGEPNYGYTF	TGTGCCAGCAGCTTTGGGGAGCCTAACTATGGCTACACCTTC
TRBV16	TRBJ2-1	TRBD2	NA	CASSQYTSDKYNEQFF	TGTGCCAGCAGCCAATATACTAGCGACAAGTACAATGAGCAGTTCTTC
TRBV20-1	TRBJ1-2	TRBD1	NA	CSASEGGDGYTF	TGCAGTGCTAGTGAAGGGGGCGATGGCTACACCTTC
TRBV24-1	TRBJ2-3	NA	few	CATSDFSGVGTDTQYF	TGTGCCACCAGTGATTTTTCGGGAGTTGGCACAGATACGCAGTATTTT
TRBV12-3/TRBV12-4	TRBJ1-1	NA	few	CASLGYTEAFF	TGTGCCAGCTTAGGTTACACTGAAGCTTTCTTT
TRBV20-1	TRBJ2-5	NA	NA	CSAPRKVTLETQYF	TGCAGTGCCCCACGAAAGGTTACCTTAGAGACCCAGTACTTC
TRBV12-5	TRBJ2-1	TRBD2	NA	CASGLGGLAVRNEQFF	TGTGCTAGTGGTTTGGGCGGACTAGCGGTAAGGAATGAGCAGTTCTTC
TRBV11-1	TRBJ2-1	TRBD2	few	CASSYLAGVVVGDEQFF	TGTGCCAGCAGCTACCTAGCGGGAGTGGTTGTTGGCGATGAGCAGTTCTTC
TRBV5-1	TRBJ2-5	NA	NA	CASSGGRGQETQYF	TGCGCCAGCAGCGGGGGCCGGGGTCAGGAGACCCAGTACTTC
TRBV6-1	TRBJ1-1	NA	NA	CATREEIMNTEAFF	TGTGCCACCCGGGAGGAGATCATGAACACTGAAGCTTTCTTT
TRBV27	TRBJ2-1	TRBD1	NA	CASSQPQGVSYNEQFF	TGTGCCAGCAGTCAGCCCCAGGGGGTCTCCTACAATGAGCAGTTCTTC
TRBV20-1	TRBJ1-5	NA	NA	CSARVMGQPQHF	TGCAGTGCTAGAGTCATGGGTCAGCCCCAGCATTTT
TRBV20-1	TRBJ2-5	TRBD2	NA	CSARAGTSGVQETQYF	TGCAGTGCTCGGGCCGGGACTAGCGGGGTCCAAGAGACCCAGTACTTC
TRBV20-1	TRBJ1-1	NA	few	CSASQPPGTEAFF	TGCAGTGCTTCACAGCCCCCAGGCACTGAAGCTTTCTTT
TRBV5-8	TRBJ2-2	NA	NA	CASSLEARTRNTGELFF	TGTGCCAGCAGCTTGGAGGCCCGGACACGGAACACCGGGGAGCTGTTTTTT
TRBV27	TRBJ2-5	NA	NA	CASSLVVVTPLYF	TGTGCCAGCAGTTTAGTAGTAGTAACTCCTCTGTACTTC
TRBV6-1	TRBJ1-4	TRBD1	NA	CASRTGGTPEKLFF	TGTGCCAGCAGGACAGGGGGAACCCCAGAAAAACTGTTTTTT
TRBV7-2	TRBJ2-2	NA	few	CASSSPGPLFGELFF	TGTGCCAGCAGCTCACCTGGGCCGTTGTTCGGGGAGCTGTTTTTT
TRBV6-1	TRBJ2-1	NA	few	CASSSRQNSYNEQFF	TGTGCCAGCAGCAGCCGACAGAACTCCTACAATGAGCAGTTCTTC
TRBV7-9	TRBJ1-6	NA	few	CASSLVRDNSPLHF	TGTGCCAGCAGCTTAGTCCGGGACAATTCACCCCTCCACTTT
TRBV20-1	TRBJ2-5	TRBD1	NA	CSARAKDRGGPETQYF	TGCAGTGCTAGAGCCAAGGACAGGGGCGGCCCAGAGACCCAGTACTTC
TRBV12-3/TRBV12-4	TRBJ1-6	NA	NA	CASSLATGGSPLHF	TGTGCCAGCAGTTTAGCAACGGGTGGATCACCCCTCCACTTT
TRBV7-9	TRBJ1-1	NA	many	CASSIGQGMNTEAFF	TGTGCCAGCAGTATAGGCCAGGGGATGAACACTGAAGCTTTCTTT
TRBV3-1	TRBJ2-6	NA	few	CASSQDRLGANVLTF	TGTGCCAGCAGCCAAGATCGGCTCGGGGCCAACGTCCTGACTTTC